This passage covers 14 T cell receptor beta chains from one sample sequenced in a study of spatial heterogeneity in lung cancer. Study results and limitations: Tumoral mutation counts were tracked by counts of expanded intratumoral alpha and beta TCRs.

Time point defined: sample taken at primary tumor resection. TCRdb re-analysed the 5' RACE reads in MiXCR, keeping a single row per CDR3 protein. This sample yields some 25,000 distinct CDR3 sequences, of which under 8.5% are seen a single time; roughly a quarter belongs to the top ten. The antigens of these receptors remain unknown. The sequences come from lung tumor tissue, collected at surgery. These receptors originate from a male donor with early-stage non-small cell lung cancer.

The chain couples TRBV10-3 to TRBJ2-3; 8 bases align to TRBD2. Germline loops: CDR1 ENHRY, CDR2 SYGVKD. The CDR3 has 17 residues. The CDR3 bases are TGTGCGAGCAGTAGCGGGGCACCCCTGGGTGGCACAGATACGCAGTATTTT. Translating gives CASSSGAPLGGTDTQYF.

This clonotype has only a few counts. The chain combines TRBV15 with TRBJ1-5; no clear D. The germline CDR1 and CDR2 sequences are LNHNV and YYDKDF (reference sequence). V was trimmed by 0 bases and J by 8 bases, leaving 5 bases between them. There are 12 residues in the CDR3. CDR3 in DNA: TGTGCCACCAGCAGAGAAAATGAGCCCCAGCATTTT. Its protein is CATSRENEPQHF.

This clonotype is medium-sized within its sample. The J gene is TRBJ2-7, the V gene TRBV9, with D perhaps given as TRBD1 or TRBD2 (6 bases each). CDR1 SGDLS and CDR2 YYNGEE come from the germline V gene. Trimming removed 3 bases at V and 6 bases at J, with 10 bases between. The CDR3 is 12 residues long. CDR3 loop: CASSEGGVEQYF. The CDR3 nucleotides read TGTGCCAGCAGCGAGGGGGGTGTCGAGCAGTACTTC.

This clonotype was detected ten times or more. The gene calls are TRBV7-2 and TRBJ1-2; 11 bases line up with TRBD1. V dropped 5 bases and J dropped 5; count of bases not matched to a gene: 7. CDR1 and CDR2 from the germline V gene are SGHTA and FQGNSA. The CDR3 is 15 residues long. The CDR3 region has the DNA TGTGCCAGCAGCCCCCGGGACAGGGGGGCTTATGGCTACACCTTC. It is translated as CASSPRDRGAYGYTF.

This clonotype was detected many times. The chain has TRBV6-2 or TRBV6-3 and TRBJ2-3; a possible D gene is TRBD2 (6 bases). The CDR3 length is 15 residues. V was clipped by 9 bases and J by 2 bases, with 18 bases between them. Per germline, CDR1 MNHEY and CDR2 SVGEGT. CDR3 coding DNA: TGTGCCAGTACTAGGAGGGGCTCCGCCACAGATACGCAGTATTTT. The encoded protein is CASTRRGSATDTQYF.

In its sample, this clonotype was seen many times. The V and J genes are TRBV12-3 or TRBV12-4 and TRBJ2-2; D gene unclear. V was shortened by 5 bases and J by 0 bases, with 7 bases between the two germline ends. This CDR3 has 14 residues. The CDR3 nucleotides are TGTGCCAGCAGTCGGGCAGCGAACACCGGGGAGCTGTTTTTT. Translating it yields CASSRAANTGELFF.

This clonotype was observed many times. The chain carries TRBV30 and TRBJ1-2; D remains unclear. This CDR3 has 10 amino acids. Trimming shortened V by 5 bases and J by 5 bases, and 6 bases separated the two germline ends. Germline lookup yields CDR1 GTSNPN and CDR2 SVGIG (reference sequence). DNA of the CDR3: TGTGCCTGGTATAGGTATGGCTACACCTTC. Translation gives CAWYRYGYTF.

This clonotype was counted between two and nine times. The chain recombines TRBV9 with TRBJ1-3; perhaps TRBD1 as D (5 bases). The germline V and J ends were trimmed by 0 bases and 5 bases, with 12 bases remaining between them. CDR3 length equals 15 residues. Germline V gives CDR1 SGDLS, CDR2 YYNGEE. The CDR3 DNA reads TGTGCCAGCAGCGTAGTATCGGGACTGCGAAACACCATATATTTT. This encodes CASSVVSGLRNTIYF.

The J gene is TRBJ2-7, the V gene TRBV5-1; D could derive from TRBD1 or TRBD2 (6 bases each). The CDR3 contains 14 residues. V dropped 2 bases and J dropped 4 bases, with 13 bases sitting between them. In germline, CDR1 is SGHRS, CDR2 YFSETQ. The CDR3 DNA follows: TGCGCCAGCAGCTTTAGGGGGGAACGGTACGAGCAGTACTTC. As protein: CASSFRGERYEQYF. Supplemented by reference TRBV5-1 and TRBJ2-7, the full variable domain reads KAGVTQTPRYLIKTRGQQVTLSCSPISGHRSVSWYQQTPGQGLQFLFEYFSETQRNKGNFPGRFSGRQFSNSRSEMNVSTLELGDSALYLCASSFRGERYEQYFGPGTRLTVT.

This clonotype was counted many times. V gene TRBV7-2 combines with J gene TRBJ1-2, with 7 bases identical to TRBD1. Germline V CDR1 and CDR2: SGHTA, FQGNSA. The CDR3 spans 16 residues. Unmatched junction bases numbered 11, after V lost 0 bases and J lost 7 bases. Written as DNA, the CDR3 is TGTGCCAGCAGCTTAGCGCCAGGGGGGTATAGGAGTGGCTACACCTTC. Translated: CASSLAPGGYRSGYTF.

This clonotype has more than one count but fewer than ten. This chain connects TRBV20-1 to TRBJ2-7; the match to TRBD1 covers 8 bases. The CDR3 totals 14 residues. Germline V gene sequence: CDR1 DFQATT, CDR2 SNEGSKA (reference sequence). Trimming cost V 5 bases and J 7 bases; bases outside gene matches: 13. The chain's CDR3 is CSAPSRQGPREQYF. For the CDR3, the DNA is TGCAGTGCTCCCTCGCGACAGGGGCCCCGGGAGCAGTACTTC.

The CDR3 is CASSSGQGALNQPQHF. Written as DNA, the CDR3 is TGTGCCAGCAGTTCCGGACAGGGGGCTCTCAATCAGCCCCAGCATTTT. The genes are TRBV7-8 and TRBJ1-5, with 11 bases identical to TRBD1. Per germline, CDR1 SGHVS and CDR2 FQNEAQ. This CDR3 region has 16 residues. Losses at the gene ends were 6 bases for V and 3 bases for J; bases not matched to a gene: 7. Drawing the rest from reference TRBV7-8 and TRBJ1-5, the complete variable domain is GAGVSQSPRYKVAKRGQDVALRCDPISGHVSLFWYQQALGQGPEFLTYFQNEAQLDKSGLPSDRFFAERPEGSVSTLKIQRTQQEDSAVYLCASSSGQGALNQPQHFGDGTRLSIL.

This clonotype was seen at least ten times. CDR3: CASTTTSNEQFF. CDR3 coding DNA: TGTGCCAGCACCACGACTAGTAATGAGCAGTTCTTC. V usage is TRBV28 and J usage is TRBJ2-1, with a weak D call TRBD2 (6 bases). V was cut by 7 bases and J by 7 bases, with 11 bases left in between. The CDR3 loop spans 12 amino acids. CDR1 is MDHEN and CDR2 is SYDVKM in the germline V gene.

This clonotype was detected ten times or more. J is TRBJ1-1 and V is TRBV20-1; unclear D gene. V dropped 6 bases and J dropped 2 bases, with 10 bases sitting between them. The CDR3 has 12 amino acids. Per germline, CDR1 DFQATT and CDR2 SNEGSKA (reference sequence). CDR3 region: CSAQHENTEAFF. The DNA of the CDR3 is TGCAGTGCCCAACACGAAAACACTGAAGCTTTCTTT.